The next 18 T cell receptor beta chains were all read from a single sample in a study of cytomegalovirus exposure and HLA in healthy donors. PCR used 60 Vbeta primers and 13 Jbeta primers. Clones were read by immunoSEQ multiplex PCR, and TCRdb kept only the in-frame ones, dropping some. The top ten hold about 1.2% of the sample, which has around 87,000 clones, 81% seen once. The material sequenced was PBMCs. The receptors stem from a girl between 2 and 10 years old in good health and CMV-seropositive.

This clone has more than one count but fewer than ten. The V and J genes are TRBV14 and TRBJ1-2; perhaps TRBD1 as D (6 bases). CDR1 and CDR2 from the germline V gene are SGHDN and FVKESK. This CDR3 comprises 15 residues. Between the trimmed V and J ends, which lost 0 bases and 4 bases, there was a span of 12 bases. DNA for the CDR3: TGTGCCAGCAGCCAAGATCCCCGGACAGCCTATGGCTACACCTTC. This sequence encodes CASSQDPRTAYGYTF.

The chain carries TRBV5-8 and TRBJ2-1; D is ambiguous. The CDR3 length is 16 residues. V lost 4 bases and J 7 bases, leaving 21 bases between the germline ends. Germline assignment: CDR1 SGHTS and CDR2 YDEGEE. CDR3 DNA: TGTGCCAGCAGCATGGGAATCAATAGCCGTATGAATGAGCAGTTCTTC. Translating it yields CASSMGINSRMNEQFF.

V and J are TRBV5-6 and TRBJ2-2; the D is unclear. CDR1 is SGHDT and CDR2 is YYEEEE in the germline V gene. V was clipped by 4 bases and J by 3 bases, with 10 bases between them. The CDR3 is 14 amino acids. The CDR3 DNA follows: TGTGCCAGCAGCCTAGAATTCGACACCGGGGAGCTGTTTTTT. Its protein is CASSLEFDTGELFF.

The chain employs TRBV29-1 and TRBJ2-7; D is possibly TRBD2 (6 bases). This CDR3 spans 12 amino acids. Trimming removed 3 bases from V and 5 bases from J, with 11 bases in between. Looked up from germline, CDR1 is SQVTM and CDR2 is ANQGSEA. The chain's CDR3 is CSVEEGTDEQYF. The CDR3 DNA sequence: TGCAGCGTTGAGGAGGGGACCGACGAGCAGTACTTC.

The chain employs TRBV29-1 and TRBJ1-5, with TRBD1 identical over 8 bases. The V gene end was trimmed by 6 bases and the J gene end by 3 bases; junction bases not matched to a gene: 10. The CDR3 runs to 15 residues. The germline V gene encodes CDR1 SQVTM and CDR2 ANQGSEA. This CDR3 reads CSVTQAGGINQPQHF. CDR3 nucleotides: TGCAGCGTCACGCAGGCAGGGGGCATCAATCAGCCCCAGCATTTT.

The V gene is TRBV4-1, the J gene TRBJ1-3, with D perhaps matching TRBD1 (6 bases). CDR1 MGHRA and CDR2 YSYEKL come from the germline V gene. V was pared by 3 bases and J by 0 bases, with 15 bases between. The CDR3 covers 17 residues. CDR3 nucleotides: TGCGCCAGCAGCCAGGTCAGGACAGCGAACTCTGGAAACACCATATATTTT. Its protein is CASSQVRTANSGNTIYF.

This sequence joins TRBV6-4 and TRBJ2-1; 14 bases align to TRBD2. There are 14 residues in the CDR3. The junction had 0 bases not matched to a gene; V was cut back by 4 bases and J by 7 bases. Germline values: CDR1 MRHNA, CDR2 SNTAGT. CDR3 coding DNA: TGTGCCAGCAGTGGACTAGCGGGAGGGAATGAGCAGTTCTTC. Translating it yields CASSGLAGGNEQFF.

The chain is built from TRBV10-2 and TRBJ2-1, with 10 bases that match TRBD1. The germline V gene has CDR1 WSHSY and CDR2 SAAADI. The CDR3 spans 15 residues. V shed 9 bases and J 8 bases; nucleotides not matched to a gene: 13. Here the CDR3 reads CASYFPGQGIHEQFF. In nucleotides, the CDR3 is TGCGCCAGTTATTTCCCGGGACAGGGGATCCATGAGCAGTTCTTC.

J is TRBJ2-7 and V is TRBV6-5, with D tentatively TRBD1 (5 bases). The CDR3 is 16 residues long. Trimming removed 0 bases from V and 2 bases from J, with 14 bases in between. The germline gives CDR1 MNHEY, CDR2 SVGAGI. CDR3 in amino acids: CASSYSRPGLTYEQYF. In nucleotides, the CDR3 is TGTGCCAGCAGTTACTCTAGGCCAGGGTTGACCTACGAGCAGTACTTC.

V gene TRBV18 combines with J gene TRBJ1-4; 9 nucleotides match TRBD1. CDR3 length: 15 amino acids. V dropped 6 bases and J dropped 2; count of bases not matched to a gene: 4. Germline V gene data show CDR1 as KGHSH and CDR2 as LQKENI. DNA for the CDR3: TGTGCCAGCTCCCAAACAGGGGGCACTAATGAAAAACTGTTTTTT. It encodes CASSQTGGTNEKLFF.

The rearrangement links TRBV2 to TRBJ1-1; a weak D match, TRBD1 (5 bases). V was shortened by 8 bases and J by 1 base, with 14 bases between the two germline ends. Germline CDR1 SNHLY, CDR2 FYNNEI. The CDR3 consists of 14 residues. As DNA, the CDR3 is TGTGCCAGCCGTTTACAGGTTCGGAACACTGAAGCTTTCTTT. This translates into CASRLQVRNTEAFF.

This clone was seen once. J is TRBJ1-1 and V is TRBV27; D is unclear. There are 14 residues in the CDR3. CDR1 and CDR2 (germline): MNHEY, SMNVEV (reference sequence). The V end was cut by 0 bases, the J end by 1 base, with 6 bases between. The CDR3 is CASSLSARNTEAFF. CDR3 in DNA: TGTGCCAGCAGTTTATCGGCAAGGAACACTGAAGCTTTCTTT.

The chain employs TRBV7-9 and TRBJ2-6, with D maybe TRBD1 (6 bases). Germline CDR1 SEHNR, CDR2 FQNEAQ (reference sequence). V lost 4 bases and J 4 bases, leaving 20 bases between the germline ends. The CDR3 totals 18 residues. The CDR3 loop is CASSSFRNRAHGANVLTF. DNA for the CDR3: TGTGCCAGCAGCTCATTTCGTAACAGGGCGCACGGGGCCAACGTCCTGACTTTC.

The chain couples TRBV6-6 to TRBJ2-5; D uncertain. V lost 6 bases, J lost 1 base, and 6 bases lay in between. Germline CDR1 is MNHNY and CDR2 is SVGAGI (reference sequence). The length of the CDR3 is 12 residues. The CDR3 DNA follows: TGTGCCAGCAGCATTTTCCAAGAGACCCAGTACTTC. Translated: CASSIFQETQYF.

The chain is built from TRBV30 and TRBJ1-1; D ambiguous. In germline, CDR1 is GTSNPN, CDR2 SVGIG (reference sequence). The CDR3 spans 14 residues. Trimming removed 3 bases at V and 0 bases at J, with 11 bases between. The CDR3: CAWRRRGLNTEAFF. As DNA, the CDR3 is TGTGCCTGGAGGCGGCGAGGATTGAACACTGAAGCTTTCTTT. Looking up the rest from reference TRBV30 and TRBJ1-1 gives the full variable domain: SQTIHQWPATLVQPVGSPLSLECTVEGTSNPNLYWYRQAAGRGLQLLFYSVGIGQISSEVPQNLSASRPQDRQFILSSKKLLLSDSGFYLCAWRRRGLNTEAFFGQGTRLTVV.

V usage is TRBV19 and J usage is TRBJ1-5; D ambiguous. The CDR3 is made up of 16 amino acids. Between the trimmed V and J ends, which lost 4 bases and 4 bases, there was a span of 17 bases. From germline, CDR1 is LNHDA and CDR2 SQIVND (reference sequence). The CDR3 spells CASSRSRQLLNQPQHF. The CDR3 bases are TGTGCCAGTAGTAGGAGCCGTCAGCTTCTTAATCAGCCCCAGCATTTT.

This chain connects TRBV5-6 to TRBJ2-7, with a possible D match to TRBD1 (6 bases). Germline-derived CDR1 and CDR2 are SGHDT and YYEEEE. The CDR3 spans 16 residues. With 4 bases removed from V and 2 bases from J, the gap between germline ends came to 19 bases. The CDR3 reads CASSGVGTSDPYEQYF. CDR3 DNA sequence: TGTGCCAGCAGCGGGGTAGGGACATCGGACCCCTACGAGCAGTACTTC.

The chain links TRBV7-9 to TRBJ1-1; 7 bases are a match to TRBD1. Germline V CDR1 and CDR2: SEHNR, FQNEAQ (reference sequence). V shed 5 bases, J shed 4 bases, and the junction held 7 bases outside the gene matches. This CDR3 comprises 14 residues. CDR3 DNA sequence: TGTGCCAGCAGCGCCAAGGCAGGGGGCACTGAAGCTTTCTTT. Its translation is CASSAKAGGTEAFF.